A selection of T cell receptor beta chains follows, all from one sample in a study of blood T cell dynamics during melanoma immunotherapy. TCRdb keeps only in-frame clones here, not all; method: immunoSEQ multiplex PCR. Of about 4,800 clones listed, about nine tenths are singletons. The sample was blood, taken from a patient treated with checkpoint blockade. These receptors were obtained from a human donor with melanoma. CDR3s include the opening cysteine and the closing phenylalanine or tryptophan. The order of the fields is clone size, J gene, D gene, V gene, CDR3 DNA, CDR3 protein. The D gene is left open where the match is weak. Expanded clones are given a class, and other clones once, few, many or no size at all.

size: .
J: TRBJ1-4
D: .
V: TRBV7-5
DNA: TGTGCCAGCAGCTCCCCCAACCCCAATGAAAAACTGTTTTTT
CDR3: CASSSPNPNEKLFF

size: .
J: TRBJ2-1
D: TRBD2
V: TRBV9
DNA: TGTGCCAGCAGCGATCAAGCCCCCATTCCGACTAGCGGGGAGTACAATGAGCAGTTCTTC
CDR3: CASSDQAPIPTSGEYNEQFF

size: .
J: TRBJ2-5
D: .
V: TRBV7-9
DNA: TGTGCCAGCAGGCGAGGGGGTGGGGAGACCCAGTACTTC
CDR3: CASRRGGGETQYF

size: .
J: TRBJ1-2
D: .
V: TRBV7-9
DNA: TGTGCCAGCAGCTTATCCCAGTATGGCTACACCTTC
CDR3: CASSLSQYGYTF

size: .
J: TRBJ2-7
D: .
V: TRBV7-9
DNA: TGTGCCAGCAGCCCGGGCGCAACCAACGAGCAGTACTTC
CDR3: CASSPGATNEQYF

size: .
J: TRBJ2-7
D: TRBD2
V: TRBV5-1
DNA: TGCGCCAGCAGCTTGGTTCCTAGCGGAGGGGTCGAGCAGTACTTC
CDR3: CASSLVPSGGVEQYF

size: .
J: TRBJ1-4
D: .
V: TRBV7-2
DNA: TGTGCCAGCAGCTTACGGCCGGTGTCGGAAAAACTGTTTTTT
CDR3: CASSLRPVSEKLFF

size: .
J: TRBJ2-7
D: .
V: TRBV19
DNA: TGTGCCAGTAGTACTGGTCGCAGGGCCACCCCCTACGAGCAGTACTTC
CDR3: CASSTGRRATPYEQYF

size: .
J: TRBJ2-7
D: TRBD2
V: TRBV19
DNA: TGTGCCAGTAGCCCCCTCAGGGCGGGAGGGCCCTACGAGCAGTACTTC
CDR3: CASSPLRAGGPYEQYF

size: .
J: TRBJ2-5
D: .
V: TRBV15
DNA: TGTGCCACCAGCAGCGAAGGAGGAGAGACCCAGTACTTC
CDR3: CATSSEGGETQYF

size: .
J: TRBJ2-1
D: TRBD2
V: TRBV7-6
DNA: TGTGCCAGCAGCCCAGGACTAGACTTGTGGTCGTACAATGAGCAGTTCTTC
CDR3: CASSPGLDLWSYNEQFF

size: once
J: TRBJ1-2
D: TRBD1
V: TRBV6-1
DNA: TGTGCCAGCAGTGAACCCCCAGGGGGCATCTATGGCTACACCTTC
CDR3: CASSEPPGGIYGYTF

size: .
J: TRBJ2-1
D: .
V: TRBV14
DNA: TGTGCCAGCAGCCTATATAGGGCGGGTGAGCAGTTCTTC
CDR3: CASSLYRAGEQFF

size: .
J: TRBJ2-1
D: .
V: TRBV7-7
DNA: TGTGCTAGCAGCCAGGGTGCAGCGCGGTACGGTGAGCAGTTCTTC
CDR3: CASSQGAARYGEQFF

size: .
J: TRBJ2-1
D: TRBD2
V: TRBV19
DNA: TGTGCCAGTAGTATCGGGGAGGGGAATGAGCAGTTCTTC
CDR3: CASSIGEGNEQFF

size: .
J: TRBJ2-3
D: TRBD2
V: TRBV11-1
DNA: TGTGCCAGCAGCCCGGGTTTAGCGGGAGGTAGCACAGATACGCAGTATTTT
CDR3: CASSPGLAGGSTDTQYF

size: .
J: TRBJ1-2
D: .
V: TRBV6-5
DNA: TGTGCCAGCAGTCAGAACCTCTATGGCTACACCTTC
CDR3: CASSQNLYGYTF

size: .
J: TRBJ2-1
D: .
V: TRBV7-2
DNA: TGCGCCAGCAGCTTATCTCCGGGAGTGGGCAATGAGCAGTTCTTC
CDR3: CASSLSPGVGNEQFF

size: .
J: TRBJ2-7
D: TRBD1
V: TRBV29-1
DNA: TGCAGCGTGTGGGACAGCGAGCCTTACGAGCAGTACTTC
CDR3: CSVWDSEPYEQYF

size: .
J: TRBJ1-4
D: .
V: TRBV28
DNA: TGTGCCAGCAGGTCCCAGGGGAGTGAAAAACTGTTTTTT
CDR3: CASRSQGSEKLFF

size: .
J: TRBJ2-1
D: TRBD2
V: TRBV15
DNA: TGTGCCACCAGCAGAGGTAATGATGTAGCGGGAGGTAATGAGCAGTTCTTC
CDR3: CATSRGNDVAGGNEQFF

size: .
J: TRBJ2-1
D: .
V: TRBV5-1
DNA: TGCGCCAGCAGCTTGGGGGGCGGAAACTCCTACAATGAGCAGTTCTTC
CDR3: CASSLGGGNSYNEQFF

size: .
J: TRBJ1-1
D: .
V: TRBV19
DNA: TGTGCCAGTAGTCGACGGGCGGGGGGTACTGAAGCTTTCTTT
CDR3: CASSRRAGGTEAFF

size: .
J: TRBJ2-1
D: TRBD2
V: TRBV10-3
DNA: TGTGCCATCAGAGTGACCGGGACTAGCGGGGTGGATGAGCAGTTCTTC
CDR3: CAIRVTGTSGVDEQFF

size: once
J: TRBJ1-2
D: TRBD1
V: TRBV5-6
DNA: TGTGCCAGCAGCTTGGTCCCGGGACAGGTCCGAATCAACTATGGCTACACCTTC
CDR3: CASSLVPGQVRINYGYTF

size: .
J: TRBJ2-7
D: .
V: TRBV5-1
DNA: TGCGCCAGCAGCCCAAGGGGGGCAGGAGACGAGCAGTACTTC
CDR3: CASSPRGAGDEQYF

size: .
J: TRBJ1-1
D: .
V: TRBV2
DNA: TGTGCCAGCAGCGCCGACAGGAACACTGAAGCTTTCTTT
CDR3: CASSADRNTEAFF

size: .
J: TRBJ2-2
D: TRBD2
V: TRBV7-9
DNA: TGTGCCAGCAGCTTCGGACTAGCGGGGATGAACACCGGGGAGCTGTTTTTT
CDR3: CASSFGLAGMNTGELFF

size: .
J: TRBJ2-1
D: .
V: TRBV7-2
DNA: TGTGCCAGCTTGGCCGGGGTAGGGACCAGTCAAGGGTATGAGCAGTTCTTC
CDR3: CASLAGVGTSQGYEQFF

size: .
J: TRBJ2-7
D: TRBD1
V: TRBV7-8
DNA: TGTGCCAGCAGAAATAGGGACAGCTCCTACGAGCAGTACTTC
CDR3: CASRNRDSSYEQYF

size: .
J: TRBJ2-1
D: TRBD1
V: TRBV29-1
DNA: TGCAGCGTTGAAGAGCTGGTGGACAGGGTCTCATACAATGAGCAGTTCTTC
CDR3: CSVEELVDRVSYNEQFF

size: .
J: TRBJ2-1
D: TRBD2
V: TRBV29-1
DNA: TGCAGCGTTATCCTAGCGGACAATGAGCAGTTCTTC
CDR3: CSVILADNEQFF

size: once
J: TRBJ1-5
D: TRBD1
V: TRBV6-5
DNA: TGTGCCAGCAGTCGACAGGGAAGCAATCAGCCCCAGCATTTT
CDR3: CASSRQGSNQPQHF